This TCR beta chain was retrieved from a study of cytomegalovirus exposure and HLA in healthy donors. The study drew the donors from its approximately 110-subject validation cohort, separate from the approximately 670-subject first cohort. Points on this clone: What it binds is not known.

The method was immunoSEQ multiplex PCR; TCRdb's version includes in-frame clones alone and lacks a portion of them. Among over 60,000 clones listed, about 94% were seen once. Findings and caveats of the study: Reports credit the classifier with highly specific, highly sensitive diagnosis of cytomegalovirus status. Three CMV-associated chains proved CMV antigen-specific in vitro. A list of approximately 150 TCR beta chains associated with cytomegalovirus was given.

This clonotype was sampled from a young man in good health and CMV-seropositive. Sequenced material: PBMCs.

CDR3 loop: CASSRSTGGVDEQFF. In nucleotides, the CDR3 is TGTGCCAGCAGCCGATCTACAGGGGGGGTCGATGAGCAGTTCTTC. The V and J genes are TRBV5-4 and TRBJ2-1; perhaps TRBD1 as D (8 bases). CDR1 is SGHNT and CDR2 is YYREEE in the germline V gene (reference sequence). V shed 4 bases and J shed 8 bases, with 19 bases lying between them. This CDR3 contains 15 residues.